The rows below give T cell receptor beta chains drawn from one sample of a study of T cell responses to AZD1222 COVID-19 vaccine. Assay used: immunoSEQ multiplex PCR; TCRdb lists only in-frame clones, some missing. Here the sample spans 150,000 to 200,000 clones, approximately 90% being singletons. The sample here was peripheral blood, taken on day 0 of AZD1222 vaccination. The source of these receptors is an adult in good health. The CDR3 runs from the conserved cysteine through the conserved F or W.

len,v_gene,CDR3aa
14,TRBV5-1,CASSLLPGANVLTF
15,TRBV19,CASREITGLHTEAFF
16,TRBV5-1,CASSQGHLAGAHEQYF
15,TRBV20-1,CSASERGAPQYEQYF
13,TRBV12-3/TRBV12-4,CASSFMGRAGYTF
12,TRBV7-9,CASSLGWYEQYF
14,TRBV7-3,CASSPGLAGDEQFF
12,TRBV27,CASSSGRTEAFF
14,TRBV6-5,CASSSLEVPAPLHF
19,TRBV5-4,CASSLRWTSGSEGKETQYF
12,TRBV28,CASTQGAYEQYF
15,TRBV27,CASSFISGKYYGYTF
14,TRBV28,CASSLYAGWNGYTF
14,TRBV18,CASSLTEGTNRQYF
15,TRBV27,CASSFSPRQGTEAFF
15,TRBV5-5,CASSLHRGYSNTIYF
13,TRBV12-3/TRBV12-4,CASSLVANSPLHF
14,TRBV11-2,CASSPGSVNTEAFF
15,TRBV4-1,CASSLSPSRDTEAFF
15,TRBV7-9,CASSLAMAGVEKLFF
12,TRBV5-8,CASRPGAGKAFF
16,TRBV5-1,CASSMGLAGPTGELFF
10,TRBV30,CAWSVGTQYF
12,TRBV6-5,CASSYGSGEAFF
14,TRBV7-9,CASSAGVAGNTIYF
13,TRBV5-8,CASSLSGGTEAFF
16,TRBV13,CASSSWTSGSVDTQYF
14,TRBV5-1,CASSLGIVNQPQHF
17,TRBV7-2,CASSLEAIAGRGNEQFF
13,TRBV24-1,CATSDSLHGEAFF
15,TRBV25-1,CASTTVGTREETQYF
14,TRBV27,CASSLSGAGQPQHF
12,TRBV23-1,CASNSGVCGYTF
14,TRBV19,CASSYRDVANEQFF
12,TRBV4-2,CASSQDWYEQFF
16,TRBV6-5,CASSYSSGAQVAEQYF
15,TRBV29-1,CSVKPGQRVNYGYTF
19,TRBV6-1,CASSETGLAVSVNTGELFF
15,TRBV7-2,CASSSESTLVNEQFF
13,TRBV19,CASSEAGADTQYF
14,TRBV5-1,CASSDRTGAYEQYF
15,TRBV5-6,CASSLVWGQGTEAFF
15,TRBV23-1,CASSRGPFLPDEQYF